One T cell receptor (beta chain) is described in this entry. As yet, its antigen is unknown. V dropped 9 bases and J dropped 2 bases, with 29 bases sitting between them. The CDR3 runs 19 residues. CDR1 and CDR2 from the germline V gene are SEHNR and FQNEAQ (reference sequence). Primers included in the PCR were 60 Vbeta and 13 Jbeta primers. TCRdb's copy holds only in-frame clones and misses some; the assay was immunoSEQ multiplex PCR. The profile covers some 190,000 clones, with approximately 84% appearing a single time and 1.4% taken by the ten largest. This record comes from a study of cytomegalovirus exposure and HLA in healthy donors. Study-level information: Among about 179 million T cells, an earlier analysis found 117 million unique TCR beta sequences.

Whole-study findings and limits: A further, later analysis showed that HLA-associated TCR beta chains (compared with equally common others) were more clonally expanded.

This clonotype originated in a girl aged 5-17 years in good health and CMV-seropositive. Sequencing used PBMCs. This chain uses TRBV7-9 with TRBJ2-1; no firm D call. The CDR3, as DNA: TGTGCCAGTGAAGAAGTCGAAGGCAGTGTGAGCGAACCCTACAATGAGCAGTTCTTC. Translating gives CASEEVEGSVSEPYNEQFF.